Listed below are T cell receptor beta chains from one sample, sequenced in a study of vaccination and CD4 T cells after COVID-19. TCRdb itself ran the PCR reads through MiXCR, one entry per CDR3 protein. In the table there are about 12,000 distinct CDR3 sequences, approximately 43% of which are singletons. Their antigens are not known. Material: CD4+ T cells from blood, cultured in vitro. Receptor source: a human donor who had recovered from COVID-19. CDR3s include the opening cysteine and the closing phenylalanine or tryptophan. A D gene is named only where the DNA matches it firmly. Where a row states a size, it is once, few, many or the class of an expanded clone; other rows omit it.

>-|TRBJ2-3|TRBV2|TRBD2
CASRGGTSGSGTDTQYF
TGTGCCAGCAGGGGGGGGACTAGCGGGAGCGGCACAGATACGCAGTATTTT
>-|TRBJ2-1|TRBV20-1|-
CSARSGFAEQFF
TGCAGTGCTAGGAGCGGGTTTGCTGAGCAGTTCTTC
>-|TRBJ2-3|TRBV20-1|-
CSVAWDTQYF
TGCAGTGTTGCCTGGGATACGCAGTATTTT
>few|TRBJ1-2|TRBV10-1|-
CASSDGDGYGYTF
TGCGCCAGCAGTGACGGGGACGGCTATGGCTACACCTTC
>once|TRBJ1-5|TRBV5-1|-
CASSFQGNQPQHF
TGCGCCAGCAGCTTCCAGGGGAATCAGCCCCAGCATTTT
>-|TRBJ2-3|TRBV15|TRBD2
CATSSRREGPEDTQYF
TGTGCCACCAGCAGCAGGCGGGAGGGCCCCGAAGATACGCAGTATTTT
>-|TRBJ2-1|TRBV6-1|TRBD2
CASSGRLAGVPSYNEQFF
TGTGCCAGCAGCGGCCGACTAGCGGGAGTCCCCTCCTACAATGAGCAGTTCTTC
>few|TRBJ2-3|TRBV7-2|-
CASSLEFTTVDTQYF
TGTGCCAGCAGCTTAGAGTTTACGACTGTAGATACGCAGTATTTT
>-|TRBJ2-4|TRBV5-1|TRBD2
CASSLEASGRRNIQYF
TGCGCCAGCAGCTTGGAAGCTAGCGGGAGACGCAACATTCAGTACTTC
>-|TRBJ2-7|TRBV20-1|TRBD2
CSARPPSGRAYEQYF
TGCAGTGCTAGGCCCCCTAGCGGGAGGGCCTACGAGCAGTACTTC
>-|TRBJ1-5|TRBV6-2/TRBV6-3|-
CASSQRTGSPQHF
TGTGCCAGCAGCCAACGTACAGGGTCTCCCCAGCATTTT
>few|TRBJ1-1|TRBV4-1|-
CASSRGAFF
TGCGCCAGCAGCAGGGGAGCTTTCTTT
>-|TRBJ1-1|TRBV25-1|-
CASSGLRNSEAFF
TGTGCCAGCAGTGGTTTGAGAAACAGTGAAGCTTTCTTT
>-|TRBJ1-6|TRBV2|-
CASSEQSNSPLHF
TGTGCCAGCAGTGAACAGTCAAATTCACCCCTCCACTTT
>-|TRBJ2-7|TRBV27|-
CASSPGQGGIVKHEQYF
TGTGCCAGCAGCCCCGGACAGGGAGGGATCGTGAAGCACGAGCAGTACTTC
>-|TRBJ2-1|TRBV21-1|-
CASSKTTKRSSYNEQFF
TGTGCCAGCAGCAAAACCACTAAGAGGAGCTCCTACAATGAGCAGTTCTTC